The rows below give T cell receptor beta chains drawn from one sample of a study of blood T cell repertoires in COVID-19. The assay was immunoSEQ multiplex PCR, and TCRdb's table has in-frame clones only and misses some. The profile shows hundreds of thousands of clones, 75% to 90% of them singletons. The sample taken for sequencing was PBMCs or T cells enriched from blood (not recorded which). Source of these receptors: a woman under 30 who had recovered from COVID-19. Each CDR3 is given with its conserved first and last residue. A D gene is named only where the DNA matches it firmly. Clone size is stated in some rows and not others, as once, few, many or a class when expanded.

j_call,clone_size,v_call,d_call,cdr3_aa,cdr3_nt
TRBJ2-5,.,TRBV5-1,.,CASSSTGFQETQYF,TGCGCCAGCAGCTCGACAGGTTTTCAAGAGACCCAGTACTTC
TRBJ1-2,once,TRBV21-1,.,CASSPIWAGTGDDNGYTF,TGTGCCAGCAGCCCCATTTGGGCCGGGACAGGGGACGACAATGGCTACACCTTC
TRBJ1-2,.,TRBV19,.,CASSIDGANGYTF,TGTGCCAGTAGTATCGATGGGGCGAATGGCTACACCTTC
TRBJ1-1,.,TRBV27,.,CASKLAGSIFTAFF,TGTGCCAGCAAACTTGCAGGATCAATCTTTACGGCTTTCTTT
TRBJ2-5,.,TRBV5-1,TRBD2,CASSLTGTRGETQYF,TGCGCCAGCAGCCTAACCGGGACTAGAGGGGAGACCCAGTACTTC
TRBJ1-5,.,TRBV27,.,CASSYGLGQPQHF,TGTGCCAGCAGTTATGGTTTGGGCCAGCCCCAGCATTTT
TRBJ2-7,.,TRBV6-1,.,CASSEGPQGLEQYF,TGTGCCAGCAGTGAAGGTCCACAGGGTCTCGAGCAGTACTTC
TRBJ2-1,.,TRBV19,.,CASSDSSYNEQFF,TGTGCCAGTAGTGACAGCTCCTACAATGAGCAGTTCTTC
TRBJ1-2,.,TRBV21-1,.,CASTPYRVGYGYTF,TGTGCCAGCACCCCGTACAGGGTAGGATATGGCTACACCTTC
TRBJ1-1,.,TRBV15,.,CATSRELTAHDTEAFF,TGTGCCACCAGCAGAGAATTAACAGCTCACGACACTGAAGCTTTCTTT
TRBJ1-1,.,TRBV29-1,.,CSVEVQRQLNTEAFF,TGCAGCGTTGAAGTTCAGCGGCAGCTGAACACTGAAGCTTTCTTT
TRBJ1-2,.,TRBV18,.,CASSAENYGYTF,TGTGCCAGCTCCGCAGAAAACTATGGCTACACCTTC
TRBJ1-6,.,TRBV5-1,.,CASSLDSLSYNSPLHF,TGCGCCAGCAGCTTGGACAGTCTCTCCTATAATTCACCCCTCCACTTT
TRBJ1-2,.,TRBV11-3,.,CASSPDRLWSDGYTF,TGTGCCAGCAGCCCCGACCGGTTGTGGAGTGATGGCTACACCTTC
TRBJ1-4,.,TRBV19,.,CASSNLTATNEKLFF,TGTGCCAGTAGTAATCTTACAGCAACTAATGAAAAACTGTTTTTT
TRBJ1-1,.,TRBV11-2,.,CASSLFMNTEAFF,TGTGCCAGCAGCTTATTCATGAACACTGAAGCTTTCTTT